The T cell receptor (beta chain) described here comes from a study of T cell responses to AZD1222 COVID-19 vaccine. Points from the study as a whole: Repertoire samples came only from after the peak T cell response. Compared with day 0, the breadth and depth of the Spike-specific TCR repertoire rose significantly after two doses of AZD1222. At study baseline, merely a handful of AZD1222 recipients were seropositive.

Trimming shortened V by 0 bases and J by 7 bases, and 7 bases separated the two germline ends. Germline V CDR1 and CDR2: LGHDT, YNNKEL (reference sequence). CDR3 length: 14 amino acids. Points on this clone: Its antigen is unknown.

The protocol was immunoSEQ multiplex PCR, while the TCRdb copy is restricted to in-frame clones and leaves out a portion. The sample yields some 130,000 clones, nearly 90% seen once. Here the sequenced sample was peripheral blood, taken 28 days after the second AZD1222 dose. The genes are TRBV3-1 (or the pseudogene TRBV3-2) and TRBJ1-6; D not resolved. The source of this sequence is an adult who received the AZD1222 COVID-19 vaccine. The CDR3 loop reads CASSQDGRNSPLHF. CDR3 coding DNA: TGTGCCAGCAGCCAAGATGGGAGGAATTCACCCCTCCACTTT.